This T cell receptor (beta chain) was identified in a study of tumor-infiltrating lymphocytes in oesophageal squamous cell carcinoma. The CDR3 sequence is 13 residues long. Trimming left V 2 bases short and J 4 bases short, with 8 bases between. Germline CDR1 and CDR2: SGHTA and FQGNSA. TCRdb analysed the PCR reads with MiXCR anew, one entry per CDR3 protein. The sample carries around 12,000 distinct CDR3 sequences, 50% to 55% recorded once. Sequencing used esophageal tumor tissue. The V gene is TRBV7-2, the J gene TRBJ1-1; D not certain. The TCR sequence derives from a female donor with esophageal squamous cell carcinoma. The CDR3 nucleotides are TGTGCCAGCAGCTTAAAGGGAGGCACTGAAGCTTTCTTT. Its protein product is CASSLKGGTEAFF.